This passage covers 14 T cell receptor beta chains from one sample sequenced in a study of read filtering for tumor transcriptome and immune sequencing. Molecular barcoded adaptors covering alpha/delta and beta/gamma chains were used on around 400 ng RNA. Using its own MiXCR run on the reads, TCRdb lists one record per CDR3 protein. This table has about 86,000 distinct CDR3 sequences, 12% appearing once. The sequenced sample was a population of CD138-negative cells sorted from bone marrow. The source of these receptors is a donor over 35 with multiple myeloma.

On this clonotype: This could be a read error, since a much larger clone is one nucleotide away. V gene TRBV5-1 combines with J gene TRBJ2-5; maybe TRBD2 (6 bases). Per the germline V gene, CDR1 is SGHRS and CDR2 is YFSETQ. The CDR3 covers 14 residues. V was clipped by 0 bases and J by 5 bases, with 11 bases between them. CDR3 in amino acids: CASSLGTNSETQYF. CDR3 sequence (DNA): TGCGCCAGCAGCTTGGGGACTAATTCCGAGACCCAGTACTTC.

The CDR3 bases are TGTGCCAGCAGTCCCTCCCGGGGTAGCGGAGGGAGGACCGGGGAGCTGTTTTTT. This gives the protein CASSPSRGSGGRTGELFF. The J gene is TRBJ2-2, the V gene TRBV27; weak D call: TRBD2 (6 bases). Trimming took 5 bases from V and 5 from J, leaving 24 bases between them. The CDR3 runs to 18 residues. CDR1 and CDR2 (germline): MNHEY, SMNVEV (reference sequence).

This clonotype was counted ten times or more. A much larger clone lies a single base off, so this may be a read error. V usage is TRBV7-8 and J usage is TRBJ1-4; a weak D match, TRBD1 (6 bases). This CDR3 has 15 residues. Germline loops: CDR1 SGHVS, CDR2 FQNEAQ. The CDR3 sequence: CASQKTGIRREKRFF. The DNA for the CDR3 is TGTGCCAGCCAAAAAACAGGGATCAGACGCGAAAAACGGTTTTTT.

On this clonotype: A much larger clonotype is one base distant, so this may be a read error. V and J are TRBV4-2 and TRBJ1-4; no definite D call. CDR1 is LGHNA, CDR2 YNFKEQ, per germline. The CDR3 is made up of 13 amino acids. The CDR3 DNA reads as TGTGCCAGCAGCCAAGATTTGTCCGAAAAACCGTTTTTT. It yields the protein CASSQDLSEKPFF.

In the case of this clonotype: This may come from a read error, since a much larger clone is one base off. This chain's CDR3 is CASTRGGTYNGQFF. CDR3 DNA sequence: TGTGCCAGCACCCGCGGGGGGACCTACAATGGGCAGTTCTTC. V gene TRBV12-3 or TRBV12-4 combines with J gene TRBJ2-1, with TRBD2 matching over 8 bases. The CDR3 is made up of 14 amino acids.

This clonotype occurred a few times. The chain uses TRBV7-6 and TRBJ2-7; 8 nucleotides agree with TRBD1. The CDR3 is 15 amino acids. V gave up 5 bases and J gave up 4 bases; unmatched junction bases: 10. CDR1 and CDR2 from the germline V gene are SGHVS and FNYEAQ. CDR3 protein: CASSALGTGTYEQYF. DNA for the CDR3: TGTGCCAGCAGCGCGCTCGGGACAGGTACTTACGAGCAGTACTTC.

This clonotype was seen ten or more times. The chain combines TRBV6-6 with TRBJ2-1; 9 bases align to TRBD2. CDR1 and CDR2 from the germline V gene are MNHNY and SVGAGI (reference sequence). With V trimmed by 7 bases and J by 4 bases, 8 bases remained unmatched. CDR3 length equals 15 residues. The CDR3, as DNA: TGTGCCAGCATCGAAGCGGGAGGCCGTTACAATGAGCAGTTCTTC. This encodes CASIEAGGRYNEQFF.

This clonotype was observed many times. The gene calls are TRBV28 and TRBJ1-5; D not certain. V was trimmed by 3 bases and J by 3 bases, leaving 3 bases between them. This CDR3 region has 12 residues. Germline-derived CDR1 and CDR2 are MDHEN and SYDVKM. CDR3 residues: CASSFNNQPQHF. DNA of the CDR3: TGTGCCAGCAGTTTCAACAATCAGCCCCAGCATTTT.

This clonotype was recorded many times. The chain recombines TRBV28 with TRBJ2-7; 11 nucleotides line up with TRBD2. The length of the CDR3 is 15 residues. Germline V gene sequence: CDR1 MDHEN, CDR2 SYDVKM. The ends lost 4 bases at V and 2 bases at J; junction bases unmatched: 4. CDR3 protein: CASSSSGRTPYEQYF. The CDR3 nucleotides read TGTGCCAGCAGTTCTAGCGGGAGGACCCCCTACGAGCAGTACTTC. Complete variable domain (other parts from reference TRBV28 and TRBJ2-7): DVKVTQSSRYLVKRTGEKVFLECVQDMDHENMFWYRQDPGLGLRLIYFSYDVKMKEKGDIPEGYSVSREKKERFSLILESASTNQTSMYLCASSSSGRTPYEQYFGPGTRLTVT.

This clonotype was detected many times. This sequence joins TRBV20-1 and TRBJ1-1; D ambiguous. Trimming pared 6 bases from V and 5 bases from J, leaving 16 bases between. This CDR3 is built from 13 residues. Germline V gene data show CDR1 as DFQATT and CDR2 as SNEGSKA (reference sequence). In nucleotides, the CDR3 is TGCAGTGCCCCCGGTGTAGGGAATACTGAAGCTTTCTTT. This sequence encodes CSAPGVGNTEAFF.

This clonotype was seen ten or more times. The chain employs TRBV5-1 and TRBJ2-2; weak D call: TRBD1 (6 bases). V was pared by 2 bases and J by 8 bases, with 22 bases between. The CDR3 covers 17 residues. Germline assignment: CDR1 SGHRS and CDR2 YFSETQ. Here the CDR3 reads CASSLNSPVQGLGELFF. In DNA form, the CDR3 reads TGCGCCAGCAGCTTAAATTCCCCCGTCCAGGGGCTGGGGGAGCTGTTTTTT.

This clonotype was observed at least ten times. A read error is possible here, since a much larger clone lies one base away. The rearrangement joins TRBV20-1 to TRBJ2-1; TRBD1 might be the D (6 bases). The V gene's germline CDR1 is DFQATT and CDR2 SNEGSKA (reference sequence). This CDR3 comprises 15 residues. Trimming pared 3 bases from V and 12 bases from J, leaving 24 bases between. The CDR3 DNA reads TGCAGTGCTAGGGGCTGGACAGCTTCTAGGGATGGGCAGTTCTTC. Its protein product is CSARGWTASRDGQFF.

This clonotype was seen repeatedly, ten times or more. The chain joins TRBV7-2 to TRBJ2-7; 7 bases agree with TRBD1. CDR3 length: 14 residues. Per germline, CDR1 SGHTA and CDR2 FQGNSA. V gave up 3 bases and J gave up 3 bases; unmatched junction bases: 5. The CDR3 here is CASSLNRGYYEQYF. The CDR3 DNA follows: TGTGCCAGCAGCTTGAACAGGGGATACTACGAGCAGTACTTC.

This clonotype was seen many times. The chain has TRBV15 and TRBJ2-5, with a possible D match to TRBD1 (5 bases). The length of the CDR3 is 14 residues. V shed 1 base and J shed 1 base, with 7 bases lying between them. Germline CDR1 and CDR2: LNHNV and YYDKDF (reference sequence). The CDR3 nucleotides are TGTGCCACCAGCAGAGGCCAGGGCCAAGAGACCCAGTACTTC. Amino acids: CATSRGQGQETQYF.